This TCR beta chain was obtained from a study of preoperative IRX-2 immunotherapy in early breast cancer. Clones were read by immunoSEQ multiplex PCR, and TCRdb kept only the in-frame ones, dropping some. This sample has 25,000 to 30,000 clones, with over 75% found just once. Described treatment: preoperative locoregional IRX-2 cytokine immunotherapy. Preoperative locoregional IRX-2 cytokine immunotherapy was tested in the phase Ib source study. Losses at the gene ends were 6 bases for V and 4 bases for J; bases not matched to a gene: 6. Per germline, CDR1 LNHDA and CDR2 SQIVND (reference sequence). This CDR3 is built from 14 residues.

V gene TRBV19 combines with J gene TRBJ1-1, with 9 bases identical to TRBD1. The clonotype was recovered from a human donor with breast cancer. The sequencing used lymph node tissue, collected after IRX-2 immunotherapy. The DNA for the CDR3 is TGTGCCAGTAGGCCGTCGGACAGGGGCACTGAAGCTTTCTTT. Translated, it gives CASRPSDRGTEAFF.